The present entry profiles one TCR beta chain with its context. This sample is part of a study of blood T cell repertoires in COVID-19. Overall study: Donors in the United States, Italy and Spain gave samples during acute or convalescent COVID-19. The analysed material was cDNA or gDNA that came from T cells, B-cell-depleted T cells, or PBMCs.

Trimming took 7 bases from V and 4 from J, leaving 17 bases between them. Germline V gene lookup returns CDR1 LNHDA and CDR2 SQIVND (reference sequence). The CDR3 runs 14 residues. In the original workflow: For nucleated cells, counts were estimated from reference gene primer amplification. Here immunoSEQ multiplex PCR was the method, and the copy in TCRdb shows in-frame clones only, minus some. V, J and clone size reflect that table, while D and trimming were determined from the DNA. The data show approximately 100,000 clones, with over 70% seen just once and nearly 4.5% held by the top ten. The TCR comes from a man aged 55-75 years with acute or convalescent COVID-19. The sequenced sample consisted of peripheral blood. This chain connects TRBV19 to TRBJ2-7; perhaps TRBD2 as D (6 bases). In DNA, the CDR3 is TGTGCCAGTACCGACCCGGGGACTGGATACGAGCAGTACTTC. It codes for CASTDPGTGYEQYF.